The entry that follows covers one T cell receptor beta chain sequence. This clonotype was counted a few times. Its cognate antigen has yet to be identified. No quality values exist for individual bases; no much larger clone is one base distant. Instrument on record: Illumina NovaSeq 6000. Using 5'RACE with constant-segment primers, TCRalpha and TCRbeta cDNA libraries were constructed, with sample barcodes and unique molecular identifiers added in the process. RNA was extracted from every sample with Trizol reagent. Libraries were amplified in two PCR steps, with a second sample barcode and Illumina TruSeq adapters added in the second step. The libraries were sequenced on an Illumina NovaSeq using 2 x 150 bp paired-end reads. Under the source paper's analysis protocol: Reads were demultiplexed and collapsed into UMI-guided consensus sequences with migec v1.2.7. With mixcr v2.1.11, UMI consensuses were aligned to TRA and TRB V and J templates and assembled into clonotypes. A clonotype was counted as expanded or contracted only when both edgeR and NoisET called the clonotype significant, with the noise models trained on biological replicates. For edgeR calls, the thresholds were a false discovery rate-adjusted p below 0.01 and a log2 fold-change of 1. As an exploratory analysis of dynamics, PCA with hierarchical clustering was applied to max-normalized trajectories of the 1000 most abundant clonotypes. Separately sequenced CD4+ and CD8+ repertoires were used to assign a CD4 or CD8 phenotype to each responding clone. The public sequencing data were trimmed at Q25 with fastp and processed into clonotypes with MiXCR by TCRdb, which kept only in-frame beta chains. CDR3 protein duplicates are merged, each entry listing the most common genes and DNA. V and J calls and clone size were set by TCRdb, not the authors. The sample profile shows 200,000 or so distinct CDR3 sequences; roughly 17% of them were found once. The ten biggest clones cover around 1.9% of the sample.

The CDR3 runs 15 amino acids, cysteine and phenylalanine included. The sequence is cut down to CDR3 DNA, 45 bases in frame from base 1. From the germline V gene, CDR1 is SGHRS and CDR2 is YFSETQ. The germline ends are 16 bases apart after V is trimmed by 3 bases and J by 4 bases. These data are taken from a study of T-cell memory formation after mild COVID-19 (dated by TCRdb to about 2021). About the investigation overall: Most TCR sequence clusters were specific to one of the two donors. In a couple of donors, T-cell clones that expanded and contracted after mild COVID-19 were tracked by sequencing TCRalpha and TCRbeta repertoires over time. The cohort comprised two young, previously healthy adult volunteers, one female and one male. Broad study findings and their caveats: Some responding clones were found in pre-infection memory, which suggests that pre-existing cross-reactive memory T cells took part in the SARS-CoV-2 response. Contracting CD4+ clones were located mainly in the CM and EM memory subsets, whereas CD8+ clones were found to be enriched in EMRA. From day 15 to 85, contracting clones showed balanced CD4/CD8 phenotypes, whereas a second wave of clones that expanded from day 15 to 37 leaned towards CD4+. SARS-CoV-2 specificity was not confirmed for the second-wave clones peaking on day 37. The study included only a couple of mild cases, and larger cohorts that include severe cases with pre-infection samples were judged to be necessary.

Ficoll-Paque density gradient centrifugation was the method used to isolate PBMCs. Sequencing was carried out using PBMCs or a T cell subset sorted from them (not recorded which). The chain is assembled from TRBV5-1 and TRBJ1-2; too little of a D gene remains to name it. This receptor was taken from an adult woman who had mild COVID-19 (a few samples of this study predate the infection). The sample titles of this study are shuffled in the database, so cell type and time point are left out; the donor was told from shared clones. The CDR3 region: CASSSSGSKGYGYTF. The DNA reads TGCGCCAGCAGCTCCTCGGGTTCTAAAGGCTATGGCTACACCTTC.